This record covers a single TCR beta chain. Its antigen is unidentified. Sequence at one end of the junction differs from germline and may be a read error. Germline V CDR1 and CDR2: MDHEN, SYDVKM. CDR3 length: 14 residues. This specimen comes from a study of early T cells in non-severe SARS-CoV-2 infection. Across the whole study: The chains were unpaired, and the sequenced material was bulk RNA from unsorted whole blood. Findings of the study overall: The VDJdb matching leaned toward anti-spike CD8 responses and overlooked private and CD4 specificities.

In the library, individual cDNA molecules carried attached unique molecular identifiers. TCRdb itself ran the 5' RACE reads through MiXCR, one entry per CDR3 protein. The sample includes some 60,000 distinct CDR3 sequences, over 10% of them seen just once. The clonotype originates from an adult who was a healthcare worker with PCR-confirmed SARS-CoV-2 infection or an uninfected control (not recorded which). The material sequenced was whole blood, taken at baseline. The chain employs TRBV28 and TRBJ2-3; D remains unclear. DNA of the CDR3: TGTGCCAGCAGCCATGTCGGCCGCACAGACACGCAGTATTTT. Translation gives CASSHVGRTDTQYF.